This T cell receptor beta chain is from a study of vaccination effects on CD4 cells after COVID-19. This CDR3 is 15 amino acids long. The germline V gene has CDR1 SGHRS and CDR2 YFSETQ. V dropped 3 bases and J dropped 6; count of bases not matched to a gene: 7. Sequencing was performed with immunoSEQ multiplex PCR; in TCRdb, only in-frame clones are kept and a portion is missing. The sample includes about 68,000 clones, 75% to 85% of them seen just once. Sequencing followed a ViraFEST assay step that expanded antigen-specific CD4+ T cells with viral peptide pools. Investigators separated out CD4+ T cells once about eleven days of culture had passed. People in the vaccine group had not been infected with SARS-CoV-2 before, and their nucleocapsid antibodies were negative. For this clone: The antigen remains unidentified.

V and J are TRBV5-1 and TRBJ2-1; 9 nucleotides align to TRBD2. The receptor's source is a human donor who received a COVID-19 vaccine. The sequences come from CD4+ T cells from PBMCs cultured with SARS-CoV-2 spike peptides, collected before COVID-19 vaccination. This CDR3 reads CASSSRGGEINEQFF. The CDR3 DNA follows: TGCGCCAGCAGCTCGCGGGGGGGCGAGATCAATGAGCAGTTCTTC.